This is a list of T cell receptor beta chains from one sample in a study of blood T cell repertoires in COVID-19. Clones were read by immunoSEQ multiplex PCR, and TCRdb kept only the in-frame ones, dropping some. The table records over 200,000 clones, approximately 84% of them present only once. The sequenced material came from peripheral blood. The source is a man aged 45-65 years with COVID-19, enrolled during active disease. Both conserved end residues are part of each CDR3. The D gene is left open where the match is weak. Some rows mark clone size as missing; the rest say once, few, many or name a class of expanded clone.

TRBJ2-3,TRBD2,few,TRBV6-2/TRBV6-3,CASSSRRASGGGDTQYF
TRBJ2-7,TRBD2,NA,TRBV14,CASSGTSGSYEQYF
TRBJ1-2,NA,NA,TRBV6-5,CASSRDRSYGYTF
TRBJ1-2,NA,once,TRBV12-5,CASGLEAGYGYTF
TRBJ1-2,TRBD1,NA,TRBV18,CASSPRTGDNYGYTF
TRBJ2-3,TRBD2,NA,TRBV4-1,CASKLRLAGSTDTQYF
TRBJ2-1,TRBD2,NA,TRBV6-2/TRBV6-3,CASSYSLADESYNEQFF
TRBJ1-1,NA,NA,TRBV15,CATSRDRRGFEAFF
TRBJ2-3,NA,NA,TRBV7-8,CASSRRLVGFTDTQYF
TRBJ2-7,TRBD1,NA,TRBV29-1,CSVGRQGTLSEQYF
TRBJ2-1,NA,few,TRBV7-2,CASSLDMGPYNEQFF
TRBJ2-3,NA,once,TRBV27,CASSLRDASTDTQYF
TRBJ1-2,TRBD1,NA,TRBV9,CASSVDAGTGGSGYTF
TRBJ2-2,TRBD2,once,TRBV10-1,CASSGGGTAGELFF
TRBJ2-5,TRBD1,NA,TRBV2,CASRGGRTGRETQYF
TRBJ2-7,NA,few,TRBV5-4,CASRPSSGSYYEQYF
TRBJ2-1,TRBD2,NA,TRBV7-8,CASSFVGGGDNEQFF
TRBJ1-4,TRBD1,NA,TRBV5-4,CASSGGQGSATNEKLFF
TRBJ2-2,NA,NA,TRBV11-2,CASSDRWTGELFF
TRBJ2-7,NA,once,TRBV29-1,CSVVVKPNYEQYF
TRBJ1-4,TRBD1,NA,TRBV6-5,CASSYGGTGDEKLFF
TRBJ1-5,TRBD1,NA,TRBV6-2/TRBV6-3,CASSFGHRGPSNQPQHF
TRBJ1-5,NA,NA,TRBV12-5,CASGLVLTGDNQPQHF
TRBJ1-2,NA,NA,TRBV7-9,CASSEGGGEFGYTF
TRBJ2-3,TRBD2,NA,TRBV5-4,CASSWGRGLPTSFDTQYF
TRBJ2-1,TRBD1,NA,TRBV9,CASSDRDRSYNEQFF
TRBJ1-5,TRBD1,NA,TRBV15,CAIPTGGQNQPQHF
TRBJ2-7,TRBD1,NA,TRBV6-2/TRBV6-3,CASSSSAGTASYEQYF
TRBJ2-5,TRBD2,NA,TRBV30,CAWSTSGGAKETQYF
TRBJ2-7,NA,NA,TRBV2,CASSETVYEQYF
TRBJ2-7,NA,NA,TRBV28,CATIGYEQYF
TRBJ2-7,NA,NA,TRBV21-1,CATLKGAYEQYF
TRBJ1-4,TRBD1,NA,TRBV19,CAKSPTGNNVFF
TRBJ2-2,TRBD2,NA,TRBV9,CASSVVSGSGSGELFF
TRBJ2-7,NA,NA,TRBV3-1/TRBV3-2,CASSQTGLPYEQYF
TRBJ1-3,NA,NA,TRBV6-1,CASSEGAVSGNTIYF
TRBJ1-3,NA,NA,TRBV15,CATSHDRTLSGNTIYF
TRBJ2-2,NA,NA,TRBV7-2,CASSLPSRTGELFF
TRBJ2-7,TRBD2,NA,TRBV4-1,CASSHLAGGPYEQYF
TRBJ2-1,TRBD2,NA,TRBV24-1,CATASGRVNEQFF
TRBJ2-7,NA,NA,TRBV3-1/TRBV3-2,CASSLPGDEQYF
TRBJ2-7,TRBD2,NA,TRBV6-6,CASSYSGRAVGEQYF
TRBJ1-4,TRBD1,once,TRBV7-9,CASRGQGATNEKLFF
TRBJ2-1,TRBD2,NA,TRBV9,CASSVSGRAYNEQFF